This TCR beta chain was found in a study of T cell repertoires in cytomegalovirus infection (dated by TCRdb to the late 2010s). Notes on the research overall: Alongside well-studied HLA-B-restricted epitopes, the peptide stimulations were aimed at recently identified HLA-C-restricted CMV epitopes, whose presentation resists viral immunomodulation. Donor HLA type was relevant to the analysis, as public TCR beta signatures indicated carriage of CMV infection together with the matching HLA type. What the work shows at the level of the full study, not this receptor alone: Cumulative frequency of public TCR beta family members discriminated carriers of CMV infection plus the relevant HLA type in this cohort and an independent 352-donor cohort. In the ex vivo response, HLA-C-restricted CMV-specific TCR beta clonotypes were dominant, and in two of eight donors the single most frequent clonotype came from this HLA-C-restricted group.

From its cysteine to its phenylalanine, the CDR3 spans 17 amino acids. The retained sequence is limited to the CDR3, 51 bases, with the frame set at the first base. CDR1 and CDR2 are drawn from the germline V gene: LGHNA, YSLEER. Cut back by 0 bases and 3 bases, the V and J ends lie 14 bases apart. The treatment or condition label here, explained by the study, means: in vitro stimulation with specific CMV peptide epitopes to enrich CMV-specific T cells. The run used an Illumina HiSeq 1500. The public reads were run again by TCRdb, first through fastp at Q25 and then through MiXCR, and only productive beta chains were kept. Rows are combined by CDR3 protein, so each entry shows the most common genes and DNA. This sample is represented by hundreds of thousands of distinct CDR3 sequences; 30% to 35% of them were singletons. The leading ten clones occupy roughly 12% of the sample. Remarks on this clonotype: Its antigen target is currently unknown. Base qualities are missing; no much larger clone stands one base away.

The chain is assembled from TRBV4-3 and TRBJ2-2; the D gene is not confidently resolved. The material was cultured CD8+ T cells from PBMCs, obtained from culture after CMV antigen stimulation. The TCR sequence derives from a human donor in good health (CMV status not recorded). Some clones in this sample may be carry-over from other donors' samples. The nucleotides are TGCGCCAGCAGCCAAGATGACGAGTGGCTCCACACCGGGGAGCTGTTTTTT. Its translation reads: CASSQDDEWLHTGELFF.